This TCR beta chain was sequenced in a study of somatic mutations in cytotoxic T cells in rheumatoid arthritis. This clone was seen a handful of times. The table came from immunoSEQ multiplex PCR; TCRdb's copy has only in-frame clones and leaves some out. The table has about 4,100 clones, 70% to 90% seen once. Material: CD8+ T cells sorted from blood. This receptor was identified in an older woman with rheumatoid arthritis.

The CDR3 DNA follows: TGTGCCAGCAGAGGGGCGGGACTAGCCTACGAGCAGTACTTC. It yields the protein CASRGAGLAYEQYF. The rearrangement links TRBV28 to TRBJ2-7; 8 nucleotides line up with TRBD2. Germline V CDR1 and CDR2: MDHEN, SYDVKM. V trimming: 6 bases; J trimming: 2 bases; junction bases outside the gene matches: 6. The CDR3 totals 14 residues. The full variable domain, completed using reference TRBV28 and TRBJ2-7, is DVKVTQSSRYLVKRTGEKVFLECVQDMDHENMFWYRQDPGLGLRLIYFSYDVKMKEKGDIPEGYSVSREKKERFSLILESASTNQTSMYLCASRGAGLAYEQYFGPGTRLTVT.